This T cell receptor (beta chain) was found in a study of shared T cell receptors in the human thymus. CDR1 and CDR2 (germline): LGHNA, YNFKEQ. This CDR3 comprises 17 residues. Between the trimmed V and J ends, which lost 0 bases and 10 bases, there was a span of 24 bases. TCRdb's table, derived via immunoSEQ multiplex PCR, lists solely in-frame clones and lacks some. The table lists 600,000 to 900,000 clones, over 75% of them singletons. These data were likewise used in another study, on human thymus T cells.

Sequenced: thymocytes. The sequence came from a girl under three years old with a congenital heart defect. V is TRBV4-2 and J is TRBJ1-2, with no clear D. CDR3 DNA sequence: TGTGCCAGCAGCCAAGATCGGAAACGGGATCTTAGCTCGGCCTACACCTTC. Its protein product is CASSQDRKRDLSSAYTF.